Presented here are 18 T cell receptor beta chains from one specimen sequenced in a study of blood T cell repertoires in COVID-19. Produced via immunoSEQ multiplex PCR; TCRdb's table is partial and in-frame only. The sample shows about 200,000 clones, 85% to 90% of them seen only once. Sequencing was carried out using peripheral blood. The receptors derive from a woman in her 70s with acute or convalescent COVID-19.

The V call is TRBV5-8, the J call TRBJ1-4; 7 bases are a match to TRBD1. Germline loops: CDR1 SGHTS, CDR2 YDEGEE. CDR3 size: 15 residues. The junction had 11 bases not matched to a gene; V was cut back by 5 bases and J by 7 bases. The CDR3: CASSPTGVGREKLFF. The DNA for the CDR3 is TGTGCCAGCAGTCCTACAGGGGTCGGGCGTGAAAAACTGTTTTTT.

The chain employs TRBV18 and TRBJ2-7; D gene unclear. The CDR3 spans 11 residues. Germline assignment: CDR1 KGHSH and CDR2 LQKENI. V dropped 4 bases and J dropped 3 bases, with 4 bases sitting between them. Here the CDR3 DNA reads TGTGCCAGCTCACTCAGCTACGAGCAGTACTTC. It is translated as CASSLSYEQYF. The variable domain in full, completed from reference TRBV18 and TRBJ2-7, reads NAGVMQNPRHLVRRRGQEARLRCSPMKGHSHVYWYRQLPEEGLKFMVYLQKENIIDESGMPKERFSAEFPKEGPSILRIQQVVRGDSAAYFCASSLSYEQYFGPGTRLTVT.

This chain connects TRBV9 to TRBJ2-7; possibly TRBD1 for D (5 bases). Germline CDR1 SGDLS, CDR2 YYNGEE. V lost 2 bases to trimming and J lost 0 bases, with 12 bases between them. The CDR3 has 15 amino acids. Here the CDR3 DNA reads TGTGCCAGCAGCGTGGGGCCAGACGTCTCCTACGAGCAGTACTTC. This gives the protein CASSVGPDVSYEQYF. The entire variable domain, with the rest obtained from reference TRBV9 and TRBJ2-7, is as follows: DSGVTQTPKHLITATGQRVTLRCSPRSGDLSVYWYQQSLDQGLQFLIQYYNGEERAKGNILERFSAQQFPDLHSELNLSSLELGDSALYFCASSVGPDVSYEQYFGPGTRLTVT.

This rearrangement joins TRBV3-1 (or the pseudogene TRBV3-2) to TRBJ2-5, with 11 bases identical to TRBD2. With V trimmed by 0 bases and J by 5 bases, 14 bases remained unmatched. Germline CDR1 LGHDT, CDR2 YNNKEL (reference sequence). The length of the CDR3 is 19 residues. The CDR3 loop is CASSQDLGGSGRARETQYF. CDR3 in DNA: TGTGCCAGCAGCCAAGATCTTGGCGGTAGCGGGAGGGCCCGGGAGACCCAGTACTTC.

The gene calls are TRBV19 and TRBJ1-2, with 8 bases lining up with TRBD1. The junction had 9 bases not matched to a gene; V was cut back by 7 bases and J by 2 bases. This CDR3 has 15 residues. From germline, CDR1 is LNHDA and CDR2 SQIVND (reference sequence). The CDR3, as DNA: TGTGCCAGTATCGGGGAACAGGGGGGAAACTATGGCTACACCTTC. It translates to CASIGEQGGNYGYTF.

The CDR3 DNA reads TGTGCCACCGGCAGCGGGAGCACAGATACGCAGTATTTT. It yields the protein CATGSGSTDTQYF. The V and J genes are TRBV24-1 and TRBJ2-3; TRBD2 is a possible D gene (6 bases). Trimming took off 9 bases at V and 0 bases at J, with 9 bases between the two ends. The CDR3 length is 13 residues. Germline values: CDR1 KGHDR, CDR2 SFDVKD.

V and J are TRBV28 and TRBJ2-7, with no clear D. The V gene lost 10 bases and the J gene lost 6 bases, with 10 bases spanning the gap. The CDR3 is 10 amino acids. CDR1 MDHEN and CDR2 SYDVKM come from the germline V gene. The CDR3 region is CATLNREQYF. The CDR3 bases are TGTGCCACCTTAAATCGCGAGCAGTACTTC. Filled out from reference TRBV28 and TRBJ2-7, the complete variable domain reads DVKVTQSSRYLVKRTGEKVFLECVQDMDHENMFWYRQDPGLGLRLIYFSYDVKMKEKGDIPEGYSVSREKKERFSLILESASTNQTSMYLCATLNREQYFGPGTRLTVT.

V usage is TRBV27 and J usage is TRBJ1-1; TRBD1 agrees at 7 bases. This CDR3 region has 17 residues. The germline V gene has CDR1 MNHEY and CDR2 SMNVEV (reference sequence). V gave up 0 bases and J gave up 0 bases; unmatched junction bases: 7. The CDR3 here is CASSLSRGPLMNTEAFF. In nucleotides, the CDR3 is TGTGCCAGCAGTTTATCGAGGGGGCCTCTTATGAACACTGAAGCTTTCTTT.

The V call is TRBV28, the J call TRBJ1-1; D gene uncertain. Germline lookup yields CDR1 MDHEN and CDR2 SYDVKM. V lost 2 bases, J lost 4 bases, and 8 bases lay in between. The CDR3 has 13 residues. The DNA of the CDR3 is TGTGCCAGCAGTTTAGATTCGGGCACTGAAGCTTTCTTT. Encoded protein: CASSLDSGTEAFF.

The chain joins TRBV6-6 to TRBJ2-7, with 11 bases that match TRBD2. Germline lookup yields CDR1 MNHNY and CDR2 SVGAGI (reference sequence). After removal of 0 bases from V and 4 bases from J, the junction contained 5 bases not matched to a gene. The CDR3 is 16 residues long. The CDR3 nucleotides read TGTGCCAGCAGTTACTCCCCAACTAGCGGGAGTTACGAGCAGTACTTC. It is translated as CASSYSPTSGSYEQYF.

The CDR3 here is CASSRTSGGWKTQYF. The CDR3 bases are TGTGCCAGCAGTAGGACTAGCGGGGGTTGGAAGACCCAGTACTTC. The chain carries TRBV5-4 and TRBJ2-5; 13 bases map to TRBD2. Germline trimming cut 5 bases from V and 6 bases from J; bases unmatched to any gene: 7. This CDR3 spans 15 amino acids. Germline values: CDR1 SGHNT, CDR2 YYREEE (reference sequence).

V gene TRBV5-1 combines with J gene TRBJ1-2, with a possible D match to TRBD1 (6 bases). V lost 0 bases and J 8 bases, leaving 11 bases between the germline ends. The germline V gene has CDR1 SGHRS and CDR2 YFSETQ. CDR3 length: 13 amino acids. CDR3 loop: CASSLAGGPGYTF. In DNA, the CDR3 is TGCGCCAGCAGCTTGGCCGGGGGGCCCGGCTACACCTTC. The entire variable domain, with the rest obtained from reference TRBV5-1 and TRBJ1-2, is as follows: KAGVTQTPRYLIKTRGQQVTLSCSPISGHRSVSWYQQTPGQGLQFLFEYFSETQRNKGNFPGRFSGRQFSNSRSEMNVSTLELGDSALYLCASSLAGGPGYTFGSGTRLTVV.

V and J are TRBV18 and TRBJ1-5; TRBD1 might be the D (5 bases). The length of the CDR3 is 16 residues. Trimming cost V 0 bases and J 6 bases, with 15 bases left between them. The V gene's germline CDR1 is KGHSH and CDR2 LQKENI. This CDR3 is CASSPPNFGGSQPQHF. CDR3 coding DNA: TGTGCCAGCTCACCACCGAATTTCGGGGGGTCTCAGCCCCAGCATTTT.

Concerning this clone: The sample holds other DNA sequences that translate to the same CDR3. This chain links TRBV10-1 with TRBJ1-5, with D possibly being TRBD1 (5 bases). This CDR3 spans 13 amino acids. Germline V gives CDR1 WNHNN, CDR2 SYGVQD (reference sequence). Deletions cut 3 bases from V and 5 bases from J, with 8 bases between. For the CDR3, the DNA is TGCGCCAGCAGTGAAGGGGTTTATCAGCCCCAGCATTTT. It translates to CASSEGVYQPQHF.

The V gene is TRBV11-2, the J gene TRBJ1-1, with D uncertain. The germline gives CDR1 SGHAT, CDR2 FQNNGV. The V and J ends lost 1 base and 9 bases respectively, with 3 bases between them. The CDR3 sequence is 10 residues long. The CDR3 nucleotides read TGTGCCAGCAGCTTAGTTAAAGCTTTCTTT. Its translation: CASSLVKAFF.

This rearrangement joins TRBV7-9 to TRBJ2-6, with D unclear. The CDR3 runs 15 residues. Germline V gene sequence: CDR1 SEHNR, CDR2 FQNEAQ (reference sequence). V was clipped by 0 bases and J by 2 bases, with 5 bases between them. This CDR3 reads CASSLALAGANVLTF. For the CDR3, the DNA is TGTGCCAGCAGCTTAGCCCTTGCTGGGGCCAACGTCCTGACTTTC.

This clone showed up just a few times. The rearrangement joins TRBV2 to TRBJ2-3; perhaps TRBD2 as D (6 bases). CDR3 length: 13 residues. Trimming stripped 7 bases from V and 3 bases from J, with 11 bases between. Germline V CDR1 and CDR2: SNHLY, FYNNEI. The CDR3 is CASTLSGTDTQYF. Written as DNA, the CDR3 is TGTGCCAGCACCCTTAGCGGTACAGATACGCAGTATTTT.

The chain joins TRBV7-2 to TRBJ1-4, with 9 bases that match TRBD1. V gave up 5 bases and J gave up 11 bases; unmatched junction bases: 6. Germline values: CDR1 SGHTA, CDR2 FQGNSA. CDR3 length equals 13 residues. CDR3 bases: TGTGCCAGCAGCCCCGAGGGACAGGGCAAACTGTTTTTT. It is translated as CASSPEGQGKLFF.